This T cell receptor (beta chain) was recorded in a study of cytomegalovirus exposure and HLA in healthy donors. As for the study in general: Later, an analysis reported that the 130 or so validation repertoires had used the same platform as the approximately 600 first-cohort repertoires. Notes on the study in general: The tendency of first-cohort TCR clusters to co-occur in the 100 to 150 validation repertoires emerged from a later analysis. Rare TCR sequences dominated, though some public TCRs recurred in many donors. The investigators catalogued 164 TCR beta chains as cytomegalovirus-associated.

As regards this clone: No antigen is known for it.

The protocol was immunoSEQ multiplex PCR, while the TCRdb copy is restricted to in-frame clones and leaves out a portion. The sample has 120,000 or so clones; about 87% are singletons. From germline, CDR1 is MNHEY and CDR2 SMNVEV (reference sequence). V lost 4 bases, J lost 5 bases, and 4 bases stayed unmatched. There are 13 residues in the CDR3. Sequencing was done on a sample of PBMCs. The receptor's source is a woman aged 18 to 35 in good health and CMV-seronegative. This sequence joins TRBV27 and TRBJ2-7; 8 bases are a match to TRBD1. The CDR3 protein is CASSSRTGHEQYF. In nucleotides, the CDR3 is TGTGCCAGCAGTTCCCGGACAGGGCACGAGCAGTACTTC.